These 9 T cell receptor beta chains share one sample of origin, sequenced in a study of control samples from healthy donors and cancer patients. Here immunoSEQ multiplex PCR was the method, and the copy in TCRdb shows in-frame clones only, minus some. In the table there are about 150,000 clones, 93% of which are singletons. The material sequenced was blood. The receptors shown here come from a man between 18 and 35 years old in good health.

V gene TRBV6-9 combines with J gene TRBJ1-5; D gene uncertain. The CDR3 loop spans 17 amino acids. Trimming shortened V by 7 bases and J by 0 bases, and 19 bases separated the two germline ends. CDR1 and CDR2 from the germline V gene are MNHGY and SVAAGI. CDR3 in DNA: TGTGCCAGCACCCCGGCAGCTCGCCATTATAGCAATCAGCCCCAGCATTTT. As protein: CASTPAARHYSNQPQHF.

A remark on this clone: Other DNA sequences from this sample encode an identical CDR3 as well. The chain has TRBV6-5 and TRBJ2-7; D not resolved. CDR1 is MNHEY, CDR2 SVGAGI, per germline. The CDR3 is made up of 10 amino acids. The ends were cut back, 6 bases at V and 4 bases at J, with 4 bases in the middle. The DNA of the CDR3 is TGTGCCAGCAGAGGGTACGAGCAGTACTTC. Residues: CASRGYEQYF.

The gene calls are TRBV7-2 and TRBJ2-7; D gene unclear. V lost 5 bases and J 7 bases, leaving 18 bases between the germline ends. The CDR3 is 14 residues long. Germline CDR1 reads SGHTA; CDR2 reads FQGNSA. In DNA form, the CDR3 reads TGTGCCAGCAGCCCACCTGGCCTCTTGGGGGAGCAGTACTTC. Encoded protein: CASSPPGLLGEQYF. The variable domain in full, with the rest retrieved from reference TRBV7-2 and TRBJ2-7, is GAGVSQSPSNKVTEKGKDVELRCDPISGHTALYWYRQSLGQGLEFLIYFQGNSAPDKSGLPSDRFSAERTGGSVSTLTIQRTQQEDSAVYLCASSPPGLLGEQYFGPGTRLTVT.

The chain carries TRBV5-8 and TRBJ2-7, with D perhaps matching TRBD1 (6 bases). The CDR3 runs 15 residues. Germline lookup yields CDR1 SGHTS and CDR2 YDEGEE. V was clipped by 4 bases and J by 0 bases, with 14 bases between them. This CDR3 is CASSLDSIGSYEQYF. The CDR3 DNA reads TGTGCCAGCAGCCTGGACAGTATCGGCTCCTACGAGCAGTACTTC.

The chain recombines TRBV25-1 with TRBJ2-1; possibly TRBD2 for D (5 bases). Deletions cut 0 bases from V and 2 bases from J, with 14 bases between. Per germline, CDR1 MGHDK and CDR2 SYGVNS. This CDR3 spans 17 amino acids. The CDR3 region is CASSEYPAASPYNEQFF. The CDR3, as DNA: TGTGCCAGCAGTGAATACCCAGCGGCGAGTCCCTACAATGAGCAGTTCTTC.

This chain connects TRBV5-6 to TRBJ2-3; D gene unclear. There are 11 residues in the CDR3. Germline values: CDR1 SGHDT, CDR2 YYEEEE. Trimming removed 4 bases from V and 3 bases from J, with 3 bases in between. DNA for the CDR3: TGTGCCAGCAGCCTTACAGATACGCAGTATTTT. It yields the protein CASSLTDTQYF. Drawing the rest from reference TRBV5-6 and TRBJ2-3, the complete variable domain is DAGVTQSPTHLIKTRGQQVTLRCSPKSGHDTVSWYQQALGQGPQFIFQYYEEEERQRGNFPDRFSGHQFPNYSSELNVNALLLGDSALYLCASSLTDTQYFGPGTRLTVL.

This chain links TRBV4-1 with TRBJ2-4, with TRBD2 matching 7 bases. Losses at the gene ends were 0 bases for V and 8 bases for J; bases not matched to a gene: 7. CDR3 length: 15 residues. Germline-derived CDR1 and CDR2 are MGHRA and YSYEKL. The CDR3 loop reads CASSQESTSRDIQYF. CDR3 nucleotides: TGCGCCAGCAGCCAAGAGTCGACTAGCAGGGACATTCAGTACTTC.

This clone was observed a handful of times. This chain links TRBV4-1 with TRBJ1-6; 7 bases agree with TRBD1. The trim removed 3 bases at V and 9 bases at J, leaving 11 bases unmatched. From germline, CDR1 is MGHRA and CDR2 YSYEKL. This CDR3 has 16 residues. The CDR3: CASSHNDRADASPLHF. CDR3 nucleotide sequence: TGCGCCAGCAGCCATAACGACAGGGCGGATGCTTCACCCCTCCACTTT.

V and J are TRBV27 and TRBJ1-2; D is unclear. Per the germline V gene, CDR1 is MNHEY and CDR2 is SMNVEV (reference sequence). V gave up 3 bases and J gave up 6 bases, with 11 bases separating them. The CDR3 is 13 amino acids. This CDR3 reads CASSFTGRDGYTF. The CDR3 nucleotides read TGTGCCAGCAGTTTTACCGGACGGGATGGCTACACCTTC.